The T cell receptor (beta chain) under discussion was sequenced for a study of blood T cell repertoires in COVID-19. CDR1 and CDR2 (germline): MDHEN, SYDVKM. Trimming cost V 7 bases and J 5 bases, with 20 bases left between them. The CDR3 is 15 residues long. Profiled with immunoSEQ multiplex PCR; TCRdb holds only in-frame clones, not every one. The sample shows around 290,000 clones, about 89% of them seen only once. Clinical history as reported by participants underpinned cohort assignment. The sequenced material came from PBMCs or T cells enriched from blood (not recorded which). The rearrangement joins TRBV28 to TRBJ1-2, with TRBD1 as a possible D gene (5 bases). The receptor comes from a woman in her forties who had recovered from COVID-19. DNA for the CDR3: TGTGCCAGCACCCGGGCAGGGATTTCCCCTTATGGCTACACCTTC. Its translation: CASTRAGISPYGYTF.